This T cell receptor beta chain was captured in a study of blood T cell repertoires in COVID-19. Study at large: COVID-19 samples collected from the United States, Italy and Spain covered acute and convalescent phases. PBMCs, B-cell-depleted T cells, or T cells provided the cDNA or gDNA that made up the material.

Trimming left V 8 bases short and J 7 bases short, with 6 bases between. This CDR3 contains 11 residues. CDR1 LGHDT and CDR2 YNNKEL come from the germline V gene (reference sequence). Clones were read by immunoSEQ multiplex PCR, and TCRdb kept only the in-frame ones, dropping some. Among more than 110,000 clones listed, around 89% were seen once. The clonotype comes from a man aged 60-69 years with active or convalescent COVID-19. Sequences were obtained from peripheral blood. The chain employs TRBV3-1 (or the pseudogene TRBV3-2) and TRBJ1-6, with D perhaps matching TRBD1 (5 bases). The CDR3 here is CASGGNSPLHF. The CDR3 bases are TGTGCCAGCGGGGGGAATTCACCCCTCCACTTT.